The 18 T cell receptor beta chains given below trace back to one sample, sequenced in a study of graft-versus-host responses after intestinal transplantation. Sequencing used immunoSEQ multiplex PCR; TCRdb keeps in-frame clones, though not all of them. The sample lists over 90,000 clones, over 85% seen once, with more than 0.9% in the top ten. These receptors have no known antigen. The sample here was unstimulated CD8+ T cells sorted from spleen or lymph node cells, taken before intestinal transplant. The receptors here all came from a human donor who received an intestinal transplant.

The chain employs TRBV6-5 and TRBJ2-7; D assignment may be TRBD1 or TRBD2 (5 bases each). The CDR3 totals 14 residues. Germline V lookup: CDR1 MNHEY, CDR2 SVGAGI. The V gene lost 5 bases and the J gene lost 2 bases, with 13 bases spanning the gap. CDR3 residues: CASSLGTGPYEQYF. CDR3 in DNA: TGTGCCAGCAGTCTCGGGACGGGCCCCTACGAGCAGTACTTC.

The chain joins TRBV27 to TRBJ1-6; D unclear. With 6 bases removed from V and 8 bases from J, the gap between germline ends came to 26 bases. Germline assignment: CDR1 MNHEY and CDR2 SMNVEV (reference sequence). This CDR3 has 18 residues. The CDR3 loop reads CASSQTSGVLRVYSPLHF. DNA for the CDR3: TGTGCCAGCAGCCAAACATCTGGGGTGTTAAGGGTTTATTCACCCCTCCACTTT.

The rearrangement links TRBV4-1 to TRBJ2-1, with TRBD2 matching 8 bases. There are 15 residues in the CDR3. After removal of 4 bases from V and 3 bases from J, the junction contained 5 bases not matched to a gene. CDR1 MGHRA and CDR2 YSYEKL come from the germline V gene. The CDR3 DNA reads TGCGCCAGCAGCCTTCTGCTAGCGGGCTACAATGAGCAGTTCTTC. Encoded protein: CASSLLLAGYNEQFF.

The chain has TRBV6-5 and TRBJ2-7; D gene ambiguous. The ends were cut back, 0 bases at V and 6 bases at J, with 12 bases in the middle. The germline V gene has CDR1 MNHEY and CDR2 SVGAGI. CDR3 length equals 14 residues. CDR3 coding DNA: TGTGCCAGCAGTTACTCCGGTCCATCCGTCGAGCAGTACTTC. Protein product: CASSYSGPSVEQYF.

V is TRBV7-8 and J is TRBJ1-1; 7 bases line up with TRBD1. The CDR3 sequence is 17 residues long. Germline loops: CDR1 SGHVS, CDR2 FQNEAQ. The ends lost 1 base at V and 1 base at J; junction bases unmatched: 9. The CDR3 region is CASSLGGQTGRNTEAFF. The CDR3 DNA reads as TGTGCCAGCAGCTTAGGAGGTCAGACAGGGCGGAACACTGAAGCTTTCTTT.

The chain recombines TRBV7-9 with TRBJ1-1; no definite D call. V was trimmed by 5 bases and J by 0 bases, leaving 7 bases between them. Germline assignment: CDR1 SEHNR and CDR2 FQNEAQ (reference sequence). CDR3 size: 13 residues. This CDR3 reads CASSPPMNTEAFF. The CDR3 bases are TGTGCCAGCAGCCCCCCCATGAACACTGAAGCTTTCTTT.

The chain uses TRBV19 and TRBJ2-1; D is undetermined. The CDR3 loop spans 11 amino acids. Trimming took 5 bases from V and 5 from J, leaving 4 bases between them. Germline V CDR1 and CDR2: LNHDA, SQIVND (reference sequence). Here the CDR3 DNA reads TGTGCCAGTAGTTTGGACAATGAGCAGTTCTTC. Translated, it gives CASSLDNEQFF.

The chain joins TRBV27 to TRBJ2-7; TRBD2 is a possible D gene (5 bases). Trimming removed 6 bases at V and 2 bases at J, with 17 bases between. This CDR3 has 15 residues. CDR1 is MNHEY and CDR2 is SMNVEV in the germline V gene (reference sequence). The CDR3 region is CASSPLGSVPYEQYF. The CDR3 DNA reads TGTGCCAGCAGCCCGCTGGGGAGCGTTCCCTACGAGCAGTACTTC.

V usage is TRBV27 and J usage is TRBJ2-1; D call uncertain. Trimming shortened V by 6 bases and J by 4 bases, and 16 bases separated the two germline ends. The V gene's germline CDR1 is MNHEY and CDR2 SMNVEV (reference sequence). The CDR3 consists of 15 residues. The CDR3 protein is CASRDLYGLYNEQFF. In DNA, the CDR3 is TGTGCCAGCAGAGACCTTTACGGGCTTTACAATGAGCAGTTCTTC.

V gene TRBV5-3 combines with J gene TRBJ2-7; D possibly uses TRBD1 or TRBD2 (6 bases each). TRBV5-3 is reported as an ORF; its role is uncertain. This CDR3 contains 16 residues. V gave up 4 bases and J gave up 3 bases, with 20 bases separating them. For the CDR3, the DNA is TGTGCCAGAAGCGCCCCCCGGGGGCGCGAGGACTACGAGCAGTACTTC. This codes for CARSAPRGREDYEQYF.

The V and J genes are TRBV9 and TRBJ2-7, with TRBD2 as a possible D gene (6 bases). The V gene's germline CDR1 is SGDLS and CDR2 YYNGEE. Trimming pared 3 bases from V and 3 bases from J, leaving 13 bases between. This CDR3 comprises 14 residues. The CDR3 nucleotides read TGTGCCAGCAGCGAGGGTATTAGCGGCTACGAGCAGTACTTC. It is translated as CASSEGISGYEQYF.

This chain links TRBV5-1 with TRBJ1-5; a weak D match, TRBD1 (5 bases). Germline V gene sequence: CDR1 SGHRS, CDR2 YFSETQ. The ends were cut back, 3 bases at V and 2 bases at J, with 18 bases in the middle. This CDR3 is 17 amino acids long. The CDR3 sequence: CASSSQLAREGNQPQHF. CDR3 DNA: TGCGCCAGCAGCTCCCAATTGGCCAGGGAGGGCAATCAGCCCCAGCATTTT.

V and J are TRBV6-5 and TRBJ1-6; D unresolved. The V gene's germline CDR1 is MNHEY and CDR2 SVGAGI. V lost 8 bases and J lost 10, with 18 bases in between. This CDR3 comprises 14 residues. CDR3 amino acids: CASRVRIPRSPLHF. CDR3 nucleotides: TGTGCCAGCCGGGTTAGGATCCCGAGATCACCCCTCCACTTT.

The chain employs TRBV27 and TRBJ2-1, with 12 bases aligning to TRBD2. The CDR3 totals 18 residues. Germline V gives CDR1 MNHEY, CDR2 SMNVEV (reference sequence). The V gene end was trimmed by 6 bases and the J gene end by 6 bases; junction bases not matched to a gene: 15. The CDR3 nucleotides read TGTGCCAGCAGGTCAGCTAGCGGGGGGGCCCCCTGGAGCAATGAGCAGTTCTTC. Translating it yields CASRSASGGAPWSNEQFF.

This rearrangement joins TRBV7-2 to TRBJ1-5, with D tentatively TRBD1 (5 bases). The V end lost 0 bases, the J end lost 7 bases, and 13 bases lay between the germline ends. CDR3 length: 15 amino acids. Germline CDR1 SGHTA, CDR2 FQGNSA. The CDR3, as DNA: TGTGCCAGCAGCTTAGCCGCAGGAAGGGGCCAGCCCCAGCATTTT. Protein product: CASSLAAGRGQPQHF.

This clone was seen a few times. CDR3 nucleotides: TGTGCCAGCAGCTTAGGACACAACACTGAAGCTTTCTTT. It yields the protein CASSLGHNTEAFF. The gene calls are TRBV11-2 and TRBJ1-1, with D uncertain. CDR1 and CDR2 from the germline V gene are SGHAT and FQNNGV. The germline V and J ends were trimmed by 1 base and 2 bases, with 5 bases remaining between them. The CDR3 sequence is 13 residues long.

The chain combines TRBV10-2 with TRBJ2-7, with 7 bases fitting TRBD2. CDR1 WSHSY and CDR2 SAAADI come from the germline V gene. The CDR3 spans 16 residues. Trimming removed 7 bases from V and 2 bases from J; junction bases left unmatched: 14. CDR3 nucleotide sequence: TGCGCCAGCATTACTACCGACGGGGGGACGACCTACGAGCAGTACTTC. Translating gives CASITTDGGTTYEQYF.

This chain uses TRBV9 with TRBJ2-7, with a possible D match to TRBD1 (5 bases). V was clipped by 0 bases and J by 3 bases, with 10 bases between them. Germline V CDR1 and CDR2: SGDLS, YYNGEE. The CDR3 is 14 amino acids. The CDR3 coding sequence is TGTGCCAGCAGCGTAGAGGCCGACAGCTACGAGCAGTACTTC. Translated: CASSVEADSYEQYF.